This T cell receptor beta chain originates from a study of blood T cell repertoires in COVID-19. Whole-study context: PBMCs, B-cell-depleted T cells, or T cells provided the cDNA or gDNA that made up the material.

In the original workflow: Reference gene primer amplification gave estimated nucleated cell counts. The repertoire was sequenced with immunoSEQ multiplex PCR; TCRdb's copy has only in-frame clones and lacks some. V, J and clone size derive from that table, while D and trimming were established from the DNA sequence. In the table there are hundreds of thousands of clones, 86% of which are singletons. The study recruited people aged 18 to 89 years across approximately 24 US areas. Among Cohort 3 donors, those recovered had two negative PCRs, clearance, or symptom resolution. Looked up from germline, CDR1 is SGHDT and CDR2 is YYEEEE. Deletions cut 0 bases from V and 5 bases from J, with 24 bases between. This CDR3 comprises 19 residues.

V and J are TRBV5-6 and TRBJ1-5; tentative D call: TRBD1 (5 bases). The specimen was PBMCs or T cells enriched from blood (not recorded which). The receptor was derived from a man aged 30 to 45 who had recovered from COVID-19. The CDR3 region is CASSLGGGSGGFGYQPQHF. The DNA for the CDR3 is TGTGCCAGCAGCTTGGGTGGAGGGTCTGGGGGATTTGGCTATCAGCCCCAGCATTTT.